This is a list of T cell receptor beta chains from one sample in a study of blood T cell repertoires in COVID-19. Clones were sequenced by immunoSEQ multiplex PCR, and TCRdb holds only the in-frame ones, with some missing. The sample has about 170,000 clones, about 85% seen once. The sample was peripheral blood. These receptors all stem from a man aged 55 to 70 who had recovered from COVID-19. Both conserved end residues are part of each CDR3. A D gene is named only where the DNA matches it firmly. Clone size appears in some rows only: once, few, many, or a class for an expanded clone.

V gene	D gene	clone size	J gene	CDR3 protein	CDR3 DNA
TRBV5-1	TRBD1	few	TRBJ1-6	CASSKDRTNSPLHF	TGCGCCAGCAGCAAGGACAGGACGAATTCACCCCTCCACTTT
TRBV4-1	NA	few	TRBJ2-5	CASSQERGSGVASQETQYF	TGCGCCAGCAGCCAAGAACGGGGGTCCGGTGTGGCGAGCCAAGAGACCCAGTACTTC
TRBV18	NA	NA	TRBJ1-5	CASSPALGNQPQHF	TGTGCCAGCTCACCGGCTCTGGGCAATCAGCCCCAGCATTTT
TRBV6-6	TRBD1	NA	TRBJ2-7	CASRGGLGQGVSEQYF	TGTGCCAGCAGGGGCGGCCTGGGACAGGGGGTTAGCGAGCAGTACTTC
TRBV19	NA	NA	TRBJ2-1	CARRGTSYNEQFF	TGTGCCCGCCGGGGGACCTCATACAATGAGCAGTTCTTC
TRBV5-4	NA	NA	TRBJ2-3	CASSFGGGHTDTQYF	TGTGCCAGCAGCTTCGGCGGGGGCCACACAGATACGCAGTATTTT
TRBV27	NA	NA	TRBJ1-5	CASSFDRGNQPQHF	TGTGCCAGCAGTTTCGATAGGGGAAATCAGCCCCAGCATTTT
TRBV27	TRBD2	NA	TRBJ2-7	CASSPPGLAGGYEQYF	TGTGCCAGTAGCCCCCCTGGATTAGCGGGGGGATACGAGCAGTACTTC
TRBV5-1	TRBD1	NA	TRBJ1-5	CASSLGQGAPQHF	TGCGCCAGCAGCTTGGGACAGGGGGCCCCCCAGCATTTT
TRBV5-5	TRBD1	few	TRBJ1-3	CASSRTGGDKLFSGNTIYF	TGTGCCAGCAGCCGGACAGGGGGTGATAAATTATTCTCTGGAAACACCATATATTTT
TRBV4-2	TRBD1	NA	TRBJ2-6	CASSKQGTGANVLTF	TGTGCCAGCAGCAAACAGGGGACTGGGGCCAACGTCCTGACTTTC
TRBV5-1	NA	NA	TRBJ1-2	CASSFVSGQSHYGYTF	TGCGCCAGCAGCTTTGTCTCGGGACAAAGCCACTATGGCTACACCTTC
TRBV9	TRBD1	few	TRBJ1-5	CASSETGDPNQPQHF	TGTGCCAGCAGCGAAACAGGGGACCCCAATCAGCCCCAGCATTTT
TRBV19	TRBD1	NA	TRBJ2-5	CASRGQGRETQYF	TGTGCCAGTAGAGGACAGGGAAGGGAGACCCAGTACTTC
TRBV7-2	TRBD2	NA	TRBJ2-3	CASSLARLAGGHTDTQYF	TGTGCCAGCAGCTTAGCCCGACTAGCGGGGGGGCACACAGATACGCAGTATTTT
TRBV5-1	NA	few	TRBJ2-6	CASSSISGANVLTF	TGCGCCAGCAGCTCAATCTCTGGGGCCAACGTCCTGACTTTC
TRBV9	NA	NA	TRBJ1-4	CASSRGQGSEKLFF	TGTGCCAGCAGCCGCGGCCAAGGGAGCGAAAAACTGTTTTTT